This T cell receptor (beta chain) was sequenced during a study of cytotoxic CD8 clonotypes in ibrutinib-treated CLL. Sequenced by immunoSEQ multiplex PCR; TCRdb stores in-frame clones only, minus some. The table shows fewer than 400,000 clones, with over 55% occurring only once. This clone was picked up a small number of times. Its antigen is currently unknown. Trimming took 6 bases from V and 3 from J, leaving 21 bases between them. This CDR3 is 16 amino acids long. Looked up from germline, CDR1 is MGHRA and CDR2 is YSYEKL. Study results and limitations: At the start, clonality exceeded age-matched healthy donors and followed circulating CD8+ T-cell counts.

The chain is built from TRBV4-1 and TRBJ2-7, with D tentatively TRBD1 (6 bases). Sequences were derived from PBMCs, sampled after 36 months of ibrutinib treatment. The sequence was obtained from a human donor with chronic lymphocytic leukemia. As DNA, the CDR3 is TGCGCCAGCAGAGACTTCCAGACAGGAACAGGCTACGAGCAGTACTTC. This encodes CASRDFQTGTGYEQYF.